The source of this T cell receptor beta chain is a study of patients and donors after allogeneic stem cell transplantation. Via MiXCR, TCRdb re-called the RT-PCR reads, giving one row per CDR3 protein. Seen here are tens of thousands of distinct CDR3 sequences, around 48% observed once, and the top ten hold about 58%. V trimming: 7 bases; J trimming: 8 bases; junction bases outside the gene matches: 12. The CDR3 runs 15 residues. Germline V lookup: CDR1 SGHTA, CDR2 FQGNSA. Sequenced material: blood, either unsorted or a sorted T cell fraction (not recorded which). The V call is TRBV7-2, the J call TRBJ2-1, with TRBD2 matching 9 bases. This clonotype originated in a human donor who was either an allogeneic HSCT recipient or a stem cell or donor lymphocyte infusion donor (not recorded which). It is not recorded whose cells these are; they may come from a transplant donor. CDR3 protein: CASTEAGGPVYEQFF. For the CDR3, the DNA is TGTGCCAGCACAGAAGCGGGAGGTCCTGTTTATGAGCAGTTCTTC.